A selection of T cell receptor beta chains follows, all from one sample in a study of T-cell memory formation after mild COVID-19. Via MiXCR, TCRdb re-called the 5' RACE reads, giving one row per CDR3 protein. The data contain over 350,000 distinct CDR3 sequences, about 24% of them singletons. Material: PBMCs or a T cell subset sorted from them (not recorded which). The origin of the receptors is an adult woman who had mild COVID-19 (a few samples of this study predate the infection). Cell type and time point are not known. Both conserved end residues are part of each CDR3. D genes are given only for firm matches.

J | D | length | V | CDR3
TRBJ2-2 | NA | 13 | TRBV7-3 | CASSLIVGGELFF
TRBJ2-5 | TRBD2 | 17 | TRBV24-1 | CATSDLGTSGTRETQYF
TRBJ2-3 | NA | 15 | TRBV7-3 | CASSLTPGRPDTQYF
TRBJ1-5 | NA | 12 | TRBV23-1 | CASRPHLQPQHF
TRBJ2-2 | NA | 15 | TRBV27 | CASSPLGSHTGELFF
TRBJ2-3 | NA | 14 | TRBV6-1 | CASSRLAETDTQYF
TRBJ2-7 | NA | 20 | TRBV7-9 | CASSLGGGEGTRHASYEQYF
TRBJ2-5 | TRBD2 | 17 | TRBV6-6 | CASSYRRLAGGWETQYF
TRBJ2-2 | NA | 16 | TRBV5-1 | CASSLEGQPNTGELFF
TRBJ2-7 | NA | 13 | TRBV14 | CASSHRPWGEQYF
TRBJ2-3 | NA | 17 | TRBV5-1 | CASSLARQDTSTDTQYF
TRBJ2-7 | NA | 14 | TRBV5-1 | CASSSLGGYYEQYF
TRBJ2-5 | TRBD1 | 18 | TRBV14 | CASSQVTGGILHQETQYF
TRBJ1-5 | TRBD1 | 15 | TRBV3-1 | CASSQDLAGGQPQHF
TRBJ1-5 | NA | 13 | TRBV7-8 | CASSSDPGQPQHF
TRBJ1-1 | NA | 14 | TRBV30 | CAWRVGTLNTEAFF
TRBJ2-2 | NA | 16 | TRBV18 | CASSPRTEVNTGELFF
TRBJ2-1 | TRBD2 | 13 | TRBV7-2 | CASSFGLAGEQFF
TRBJ1-2 | NA | 14 | TRBV12-3/TRBV12-4 | CASSQFDQNYGYTF
TRBJ2-7 | NA | 12 | TRBV19 | CASSKEGYEQYF
TRBJ1-1 | TRBD1 | 16 | TRBV7-8 | CASSFRDRALNTEAFF
TRBJ2-6 | TRBD2 | 19 | TRBV7-6 | CASSRTLAGGPSGANVLTF
TRBJ2-7 | NA | 15 | TRBV28 | CASSLFSPGRYEQYF
TRBJ2-2 | TRBD1 | 16 | TRBV4-2 | CASSQENTGDTGELFF
TRBJ2-5 | TRBD2 | 15 | TRBV20-1 | CSARPGTSVEETQYF
TRBJ2-1 | TRBD2 | 17 | TRBV6-6 | CASSSLGTSGGLGGQFF
TRBJ1-2 | TRBD1 | 19 | TRBV6-5 | CASSYSILRTGGSNYGYTF
TRBJ2-4 | TRBD1 | 14 | TRBV30 | CAWSLQGDKNIQYF
TRBJ2-7 | NA | 15 | TRBV12-3/TRBV12-4 | CASSLRPGSLYEQYF
TRBJ2-3 | TRBD1 | 14 | TRBV7-3 | CASSSWTGGDTQYF
TRBJ2-2 | NA | 15 | TRBV25-1 | CASSGGVTNTGELFF